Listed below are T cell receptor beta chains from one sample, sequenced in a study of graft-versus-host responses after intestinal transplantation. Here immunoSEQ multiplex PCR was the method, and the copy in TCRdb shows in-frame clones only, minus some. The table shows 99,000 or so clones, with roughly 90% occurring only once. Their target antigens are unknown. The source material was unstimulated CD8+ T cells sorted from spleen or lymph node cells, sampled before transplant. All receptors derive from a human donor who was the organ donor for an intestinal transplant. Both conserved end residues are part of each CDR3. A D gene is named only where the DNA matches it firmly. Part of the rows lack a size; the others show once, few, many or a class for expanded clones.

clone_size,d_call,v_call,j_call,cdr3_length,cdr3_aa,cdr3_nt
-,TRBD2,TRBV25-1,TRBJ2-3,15,CASSESGGLTDTQYF,TGTGCCAGCAGTGAATCGGGGGGGCTCACAGATACGCAGTATTTT
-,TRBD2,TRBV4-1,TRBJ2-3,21,CASSQEGGLAGDWGETDTQYF,TGCGCCAGCAGCCAAGAAGGGGGGCTAGCGGGAGATTGGGGGGAAACAGATACGCAGTATTTT
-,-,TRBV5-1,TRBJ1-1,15,CASSPDFLENTEAFF,TGCGCCAGCAGTCCGGACTTTTTGGAGAACACTGAAGCTTTCTTT
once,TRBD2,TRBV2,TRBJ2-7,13,CASRGGDSYEQYF,TGTGCCAGCCGGGGGGGGGACTCCTACGAGCAGTACTTC
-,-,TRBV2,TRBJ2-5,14,CASSEWTIQETQYF,TGTGCCAGCAGTGAATGGACTATCCAAGAGACCCAGTACTTC
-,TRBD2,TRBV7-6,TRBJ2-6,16,CASSLAGGPGANVLTF,TGTGCCAGCAGCTTAGCGGGAGGGCCTGGGGCCAACGTCCTGACTTTC
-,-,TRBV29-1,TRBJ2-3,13,CSVELVGKDTQYF,TGCAGCGTTGAGCTTGTCGGTAAGGATACGCAGTATTTT
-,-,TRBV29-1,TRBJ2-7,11,CSVWGAYEQYF,TGCAGCGTTTGGGGGGCCTACGAGCAGTACTTC
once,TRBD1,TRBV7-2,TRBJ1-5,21,CASSLAPWGRQGGIGDQPQHF,TGTGCCAGCAGCTTAGCGCCGTGGGGCAGACAGGGGGGAATCGGTGATCAGCCCCAGCATTTT
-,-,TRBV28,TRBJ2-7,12,CASSPNLYEQYF,TGTGCCAGCAGTCCGAACCTATACGAGCAGTACTTC
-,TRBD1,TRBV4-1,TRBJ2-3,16,CASNYGTGLSTDTQYF,TGCGCCAGCAATTACGGGACAGGTCTGAGCACAGATACGCAGTATTTT
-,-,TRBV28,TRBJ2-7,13,CASGRGFSYEQYF,TGTGCCAGCGGAAGGGGTTTCTCCTACGAGCAGTACTTC
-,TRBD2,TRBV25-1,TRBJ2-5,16,CASSGQTSGGRETQYF,TGTGCCAGCAGTGGTCAGACTAGCGGGGGGCGGGAGACCCAGTACTTC
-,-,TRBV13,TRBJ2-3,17,CASSLGGSPPSTDTQYF,TGTGCCAGCAGCTTAGGGGGTAGCCCACCAAGCACAGATACGCAGTATTTT
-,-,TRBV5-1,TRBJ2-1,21,CAGSLAAFPVMSGWRYNEQFF,TGCGCCGGCAGCTTGGCAGCCTTCCCCGTAATGAGCGGGTGGAGATACAATGAGCAGTTCTTC
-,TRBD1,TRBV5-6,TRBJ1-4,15,CASSLEGTGDEKLFF,TGTGCCAGCAGCTTGGAAGGGACAGGGGATGAAAAACTGTTTTTT
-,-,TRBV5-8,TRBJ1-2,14,CASSPRTLPDGYTF,TGTGCCAGCAGCCCCCGCACTCTACCGGATGGCTACACCTTC
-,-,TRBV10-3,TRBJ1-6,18,CAISESLTHLSYNSPLHF,TGTGCCATCAGTGAGTCGTTGACACACCTCTCCTATAATTCACCCCTCCACTTT
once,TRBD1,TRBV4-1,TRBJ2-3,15,CASSPGQDLADTQYF,TGCGCCAGCAGCCCGGGACAGGACTTGGCAGATACGCAGTATTTT
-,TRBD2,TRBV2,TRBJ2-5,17,CASKKRGTSGGQETQYF,TGTGCCAGCAAAAAAAGGGGGACTAGCGGGGGACAAGAGACCCAGTACTTC
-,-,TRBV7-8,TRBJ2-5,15,CASSFRSGWQETQYF,TGTGCCAGCAGCTTCCGGAGCGGGTGGCAAGAGACCCAGTACTTC
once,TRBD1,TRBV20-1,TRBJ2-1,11,CSAKTGDEQFF,TGCAGTGCAAAGACAGGGGATGAGCAGTTCTTC
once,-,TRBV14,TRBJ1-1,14,CASSLLDLNTEAFF,TGTGCCAGCAGCCTACTAGACTTGAACACTGAAGCTTTCTTT
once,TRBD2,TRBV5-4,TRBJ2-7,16,CASSYHSGGMAYEQYF,TGTGCCAGCAGTTACCATAGCGGGGGAATGGCATACGAGCAGTACTTC
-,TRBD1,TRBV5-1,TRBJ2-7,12,CASSLQGREQYF,TGCGCCAGCAGCTTACAGGGGCGGGAGCAGTACTTC
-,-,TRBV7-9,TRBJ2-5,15,CASSLGVTGAETQYF,TGTGCCAGCAGCTTAGGGGTGACGGGAGCTGAGACCCAGTACTTC
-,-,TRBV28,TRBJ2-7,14,CASTLEFSGNEQYF,TGTGCCAGCACCCTTGAGTTTAGCGGAAACGAGCAGTACTTC
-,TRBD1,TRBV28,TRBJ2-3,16,CASSPPDRGLTDTQYF,TGTGCCAGCAGTCCCCCGGACAGGGGGTTAACAGATACGCAGTATTTT
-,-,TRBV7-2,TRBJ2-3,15,CASSLEWASTDTQYF,TGTGCCAGCAGCTTAGAATGGGCTAGCACAGATACGCAGTATTTT
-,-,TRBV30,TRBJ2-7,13,CAWSYQGYDEQYF,TGTGCCTGGAGTTATCAGGGGTATGACGAGCAGTACTTC
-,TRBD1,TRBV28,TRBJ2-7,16,CASSFRKGQGSYEQYF,TGTGCCAGCAGTTTTAGGAAAGGACAGGGGTCCTACGAGCAGTACTTC
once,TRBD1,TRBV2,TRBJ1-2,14,CASDDRGVHYGYTF,TGTGCCAGCGACGACAGGGGCGTTCACTATGGCTACACCTTC
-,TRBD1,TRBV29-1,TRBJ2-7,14,CSVKAGTETYEQYF,TGCAGCGTTAAGGCTGGGACAGAGACCTACGAGCAGTACTTC
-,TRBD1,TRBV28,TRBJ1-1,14,CASSLGQGGTEAFF,TGTGCCAGCAGTTTAGGACAGGGAGGAACTGAAGCTTTCTTT
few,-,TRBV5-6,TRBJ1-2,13,CASSSPGHDGYTF,TGTGCCAGCAGCTCACCGGGACACGATGGCTACACCTTC
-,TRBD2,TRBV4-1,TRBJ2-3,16,CASSQVVTAGLDTQYF,TGCGCCAGCAGCCAAGTCGTTACAGCGGGGCTAGATACGCAGTATTTT
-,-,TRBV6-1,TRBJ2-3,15,CASSEHSGSTDTQYF,TGTGCCAGCAGTGAACACAGCGGGAGCACAGATACGCAGTATTTT